Below are 25 T cell receptor beta chains sequenced from a single sample in a study of PD-L1 blockade in urothelial cancer. The data were produced by immunoSEQ multiplex PCR, yet TCRdb's version contains in-frame clones alone and is incomplete. Found here are around 130,000 clones, about 81% of them singletons; the top ten hold 3.2%. Indicated time point: pretreatment peripheral blood. The sequencing here drew on PBMCs, taken around atezolizumab (anti-PD-L1) treatment. These receptors originate from a man in his fifties with urothelial cancer.

The gene calls are TRBV9 and TRBJ1-5; tentative D call: TRBD1 (5 bases). Trimming stripped 0 bases from V and 4 bases from J, with 8 bases between. The CDR3 is 14 residues long. Germline assignment: CDR1 SGDLS and CDR2 YYNGEE. CDR3 loop: CASSVDPGNQPQHF. CDR3 nucleotides: TGTGCCAGCAGCGTAGATCCAGGGAATCAGCCCCAGCATTTT.

The gene calls are TRBV20-1 and TRBJ2-7, with D unresolved. CDR1 DFQATT and CDR2 SNEGSKA come from the germline V gene (reference sequence). The V gene lost 6 bases and the J gene lost 2 bases, with 8 bases spanning the gap. This CDR3 spans 11 amino acids. CDR3 sequence reads: CSARPAYEQYF. CDR3 coding DNA: TGCAGTGCCAGGCCAGCCTACGAGCAGTACTTC.

V and J are TRBV2 and TRBJ2-2, with 10 bases identical to TRBD1. After removal of 9 bases from V and 3 bases from J, the junction contained 4 bases not matched to a gene. The CDR3 is 14 residues long. From germline, CDR1 is SNHLY and CDR2 FYNNEI. CDR3 DNA sequence: TGTGCCAGTGGGACAGGGGCTTACACCGGGGAGCTGTTTTTT. This encodes CASGTGAYTGELFF.

The V and J genes are TRBV6-1 and TRBJ1-6, with TRBD1 matching over 9 bases. CDR3 length: 15 amino acids. CDR1 and CDR2 (germline): MNHNS, SASEGT. The trim removed 2 bases at V and 9 bases at J, leaving 5 bases unmatched. Here the CDR3 DNA reads TGTGCCAGCAGTGAAAAATGGACAGGGGTTTCACCCCTCCACTTT. Protein: CASSEKWTGVSPLHF.

The chain couples TRBV28 to TRBJ2-1; 11 bases are shared with TRBD2. The CDR3 totals 15 residues. V was pared by 6 bases and J by 5 bases, with 6 bases of the junction left unmatched. Germline V gene lookup returns CDR1 MDHEN and CDR2 SYDVKM. CDR3 residues: CASSPSGRTNNEQFF. In DNA form, the CDR3 reads TGTGCCAGCAGCCCTAGCGGGAGGACTAACAATGAGCAGTTCTTC.

This chain connects TRBV5-1 to TRBJ2-1, with D possibly matching TRBD2 (6 bases). In germline, CDR1 is SGHRS, CDR2 YFSETQ. Deletions cut 3 bases from V and 6 bases from J, with 10 bases between. CDR3 length: 13 residues. For the CDR3, the DNA is TGCGCCAGCAGCTACGGGACTTTCAATGAGCAGTTCTTC. This codes for CASSYGTFNEQFF. The full variable domain, with the rest looked up from reference TRBV5-1 and TRBJ2-1, is KAGVTQTPRYLIKTRGQQVTLSCSPISGHRSVSWYQQTPGQGLQFLFEYFSETQRNKGNFPGRFSGRQFSNSRSEMNVSTLELGDSALYLCASSYGTFNEQFFGPGTRLTVL.

Here the CDR3 reads CASGRTGKETQYF. The CDR3 nucleotides read TGCGCCAGCGGCCGGACAGGGAAAGAGACCCAGTACTTC. The chain has TRBV5-1 and TRBJ2-5; 8 bases match TRBD1. Per germline, CDR1 SGHRS and CDR2 YFSETQ. The V and J ends lost 7 bases and 3 bases, in that order; junction bases with no gene match: 5. The CDR3 has 13 residues.

The gene calls are TRBV28 and TRBJ2-7, with D possibly matching TRBD2 (6 bases). Trimming removed 9 bases at V and 7 bases at J, with 13 bases between. The CDR3 spans 11 residues. Germline V gene sequence: CDR1 MDHEN, CDR2 SYDVKM. The CDR3 DNA is TGTGCCAGTCGGGACTTGACTGAGCAGTACTTC. As protein: CASRDLTEQYF.

The chain employs TRBV4-2 and TRBJ2-1, with 7 nucleotides matching TRBD1. This CDR3 spans 13 amino acids. With 4 bases clipped from V and 5 bases from J, the junction kept 2 bases outside the gene matches. The V gene's germline CDR1 is LGHNA and CDR2 YNFKEQ. The DNA of the CDR3 is TGTGCCAGCAGCCGGGACAGAAACAATGAGCAGTTCTTC. Translating gives CASSRDRNNEQFF.

The chain is built from TRBV7-3 and TRBJ1-1; D not resolved. Trimming took 2 bases from V and 4 from J, leaving 8 bases between them. This CDR3 is 13 amino acids long. Germline V gene sequence: CDR1 SGHTA, CDR2 FQGTGA. The CDR3, as DNA: TGTGCCAGCAGCTTATCAATGAGCACTGAAGCTTTCTTT. It yields the protein CASSLSMSTEAFF.

J is TRBJ1-5 and V is TRBV2; 8 bases are shared with TRBD1. After removal of 11 bases from V and 3 bases from J, the junction contained 3 bases not matched to a gene. This CDR3 region has 12 residues. From germline, CDR1 is SNHLY and CDR2 FYNNEI. CDR3: CAGQGPNQPQHF. The CDR3 region has the DNA TGTGCCGGACAGGGTCCCAATCAGCCCCAGCATTTT.

J is TRBJ2-1 and V is TRBV6-6; TRBD2 matches 12 bases. The V segment lost 2 bases and the J segment 6 bases; nucleotides outside the gene matches: 2. Germline assignment: CDR1 MNHNY and CDR2 SVGAGI (reference sequence). The CDR3 spans 15 residues. DNA of the CDR3: TGTGCCAGCAGTTACCCGGGACTAGCGGGCAATGAGCAGTTCTTC. Translation: CASSYPGLAGNEQFF.

The CDR3 region is CASSSRGTSVYNEQFF. DNA of the CDR3: TGTGCCAGCAGCTCGAGGGGGACTAGCGTCTACAATGAGCAGTTCTTC. The rearrangement joins TRBV5-5 to TRBJ2-1, with 10 bases that match TRBD2. Germline V gene sequence: CDR1 SGHKS, CDR2 YYEKEE (reference sequence). The CDR3 length is 16 residues. V shed 3 bases, J shed 3 bases, and the junction held 6 bases outside the gene matches.

In its sample, this clone was seen once. The chain links TRBV10-3 to TRBJ1-5; a weak D match, TRBD1 (6 bases). The CDR3 length is 14 residues. Trimming took off 7 bases at V and 5 bases at J, with 15 bases between the two ends. CDR1 and CDR2 (germline): ENHRY, SYGVKD. In nucleotides, the CDR3 is TGTGCCATCAATTCGAGGGGGGGCGATCAGCCCCAGCATTTT. This codes for CAINSRGGDQPQHF.

As for this clone: The junction differs from germline at one of its ends, possibly a read error. The chain recombines TRBV11-2 with TRBJ2-3; D possibly corresponds to TRBD1 (6 bases). The CDR3 is 15 residues long. Germline CDR1 SGHAT, CDR2 FQNNGV. As DNA, the CDR3 is TGTGCCAGCAGCGTAGACCAGGGGATCACAGATACGCAGTATTTT. Translated: CASSVDQGITDTQYF.

The chain is built from TRBV7-9 and TRBJ1-2, with 8 bases lining up with TRBD1. The germline V gene has CDR1 SEHNR and CDR2 FQNEAQ (reference sequence). The CDR3 is 13 amino acids. Trimming at V came to 5 bases and at J to 7 bases, leaving 6 bases not matched to a gene. The CDR3 loop is CASSQKDRGGYTF. CDR3 in DNA: TGTGCCAGCAGCCAAAAAGACAGGGGTGGCTACACCTTC.

V and J are TRBV9 and TRBJ2-5; 8 nucleotides agree with TRBD2. This CDR3 contains 17 residues. V was clipped by 0 bases and J by 3 bases; unmatched bases: 10. The germline gives CDR1 SGDLS, CDR2 YYNGEE. CDR3 residues: CASSVGLAGTTKETQYF. The CDR3 nucleotides are TGTGCCAGCAGCGTAGGGTTAGCGGGGACAACAAAAGAGACCCAGTACTTC.

The CDR3 reads CASSIQDTNTGELFF. In DNA, the CDR3 is TGTGCCAGTAGTATACAGGACACGAACACCGGGGAGCTGTTTTTT. This chain uses TRBV19 with TRBJ2-2; D perhaps matches TRBD1 (5 bases). Trimming removed 2 bases from V and 0 bases from J, with 7 bases in between. Looked up from germline, CDR1 is LNHDA and CDR2 is SQIVND (reference sequence). The CDR3 sequence is 15 residues long.

The chain employs TRBV6-6 and TRBJ2-1; 12 positions agree with TRBD2. This CDR3 is 15 amino acids long. The V and J ends lost 8 bases and 2 bases, in that order; junction bases with no gene match: 4. The germline V gene encodes CDR1 MNHNY and CDR2 SVGAGI (reference sequence). The chain's CDR3 is CASELAGGAYNEQFF. The CDR3 bases are TGTGCCAGCGAACTAGCGGGAGGAGCCTACAATGAGCAGTTCTTC.

This sequence joins TRBV12-5 and TRBJ2-1, with TRBD2 identical over 8 bases. From germline, CDR1 is LGHNT and CDR2 FRNRAP. CDR3 size: 18 residues. The V and J ends lost 0 bases and 7 bases, in that order; junction bases with no gene match: 14. CDR3 loop: CASGLVQSLSGSQNEQFF. CDR3 coding DNA: TGTGCTAGTGGTTTGGTACAGTCCCTGAGCGGGAGCCAGAATGAGCAGTTCTTC.

The genes are TRBV6-1 and TRBJ1-4; TRBD1 is a possible D gene (5 bases). Germline CDR1 is MNHNS and CDR2 is SASEGT. Trimming removed 2 bases at V and 9 bases at J, with 10 bases between. The CDR3 loop spans 13 amino acids. The CDR3 nucleotides read TGTGCCAGCAGTGAATCAGGGTGGAAAAAACTGTTTTTT. It codes for CASSESGWKKLFF.

CDR3 region: CASSTQQGNQPQHF. CDR3 bases: TGTGCCAGTAGTACCCAACAGGGCAATCAGCCCCAGCATTTT. The chain has TRBV19 and TRBJ1-5, with a tentative D call TRBD1 (5 bases). The CDR3 sequence is 14 residues long. Trimming took off 4 bases at V and 2 bases at J, with 9 bases between the two ends. CDR1 and CDR2 (germline): LNHDA, SQIVND (reference sequence).

This clone was observed at least ten times. CDR3 in amino acids: CASSFDRGRLMNTEAFF. The CDR3 region has the DNA TGTGCCAGCAGTTTTGACAGGGGTCGACTAATGAACACTGAAGCTTTCTTT. This chain links TRBV28 with TRBJ1-1; 8 bases are shared with TRBD1. CDR3 size: 17 residues. After removal of 3 bases from V and 0 bases from J, the junction contained 9 bases not matched to a gene. The V gene's germline CDR1 is MDHEN and CDR2 SYDVKM. Supplemented by reference TRBV28 and TRBJ1-1, the full variable domain reads DVKVTQSSRYLVKRTGEKVFLECVQDMDHENMFWYRQDPGLGLRLIYFSYDVKMKEKGDIPEGYSVSREKKERFSLILESASTNQTSMYLCASSFDRGRLMNTEAFFGQGTRLTVV.

This clone was detected only once. V gene TRBV7-9 combines with J gene TRBJ1-5; D is unresolved. This CDR3 comprises 13 residues. Between the trimmed V and J ends, which lost 1 base and 4 bases, there was a span of 5 bases. Germline V gene data show CDR1 as SEHNR and CDR2 as FQNEAQ (reference sequence). This chain's CDR3 is CASSLDGNQPQHF. The CDR3 nucleotides are TGTGCCAGCAGCTTAGACGGGAATCAGCCCCAGCATTTT. The variable domain in full, with the rest retrieved from reference TRBV7-9 and TRBJ1-5, is DTGVSQNPRHKITKRGQNVTFRCDPISEHNRLYWYRQTLGQGPEFLTYFQNEAQLEKSRLLSDRFSAERPKGSFSTLEIQRTEQGDSAMYLCASSLDGNQPQHFGDGTRLSIL.

V and J are TRBV4-1 and TRBJ2-7; weak D call: TRBD1 (6 bases). Per germline, CDR1 MGHRA and CDR2 YSYEKL. The CDR3 totals 15 residues. V was trimmed by 1 base and J by 2 bases, leaving 12 bases between them. CDR3 region: CASSQAGVLTYEQYF. For the CDR3, the DNA is TGCGCCAGCAGCCAAGCAGGGGTCTTGACCTACGAGCAGTACTTC.